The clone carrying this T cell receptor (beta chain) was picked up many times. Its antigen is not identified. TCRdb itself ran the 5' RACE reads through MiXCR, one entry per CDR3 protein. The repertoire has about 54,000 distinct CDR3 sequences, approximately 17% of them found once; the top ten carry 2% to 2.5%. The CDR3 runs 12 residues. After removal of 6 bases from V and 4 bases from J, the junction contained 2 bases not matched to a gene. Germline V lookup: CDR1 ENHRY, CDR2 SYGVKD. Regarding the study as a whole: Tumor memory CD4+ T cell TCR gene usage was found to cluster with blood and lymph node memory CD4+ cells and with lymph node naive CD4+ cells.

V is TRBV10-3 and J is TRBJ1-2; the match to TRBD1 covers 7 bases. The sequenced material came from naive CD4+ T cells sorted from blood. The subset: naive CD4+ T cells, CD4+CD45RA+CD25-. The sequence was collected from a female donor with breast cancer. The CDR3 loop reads CAIRQGIYGYTF. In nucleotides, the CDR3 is TGTGCCATCAGACAGGGGATCTATGGCTACACCTTC.